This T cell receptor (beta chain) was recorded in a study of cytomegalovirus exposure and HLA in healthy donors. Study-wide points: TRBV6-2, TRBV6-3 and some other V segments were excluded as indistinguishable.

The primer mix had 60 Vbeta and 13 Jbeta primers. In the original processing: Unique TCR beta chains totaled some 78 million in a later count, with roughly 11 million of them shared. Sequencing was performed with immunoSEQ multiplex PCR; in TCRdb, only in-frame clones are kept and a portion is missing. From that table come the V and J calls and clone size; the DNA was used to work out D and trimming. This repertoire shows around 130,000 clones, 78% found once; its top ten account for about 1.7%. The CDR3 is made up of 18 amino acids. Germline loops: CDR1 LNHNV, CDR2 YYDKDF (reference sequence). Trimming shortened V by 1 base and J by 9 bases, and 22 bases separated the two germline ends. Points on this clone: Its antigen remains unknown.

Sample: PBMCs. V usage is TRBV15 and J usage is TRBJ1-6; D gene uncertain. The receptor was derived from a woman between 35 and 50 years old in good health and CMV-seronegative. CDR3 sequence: CATSRVELNRGLASPLHF. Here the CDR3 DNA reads TGTGCCACCAGCAGAGTCGAACTAAACCGCGGATTGGCTTCACCCCTCCACTTT.